The 27 T cell receptor beta chains below were found in one sample sequenced in a study of graft-versus-host responses after intestinal transplantation. No antigen has been assigned to these receptors. The table came from immunoSEQ multiplex PCR; TCRdb's copy has only in-frame clones and leaves some out. The sample has some 36,000 clones; approximately 94% are singletons. Specimen: unstimulated CD4+ T cells sorted from spleen or lymph node cells, collected before transplant. The receptors shown here come from a human donor who was the organ donor for an intestinal transplant.

The chain joins TRBV7-2 to TRBJ2-2; 8 nucleotides match TRBD1. Germline CDR1 is SGHTA and CDR2 is FQGNSA. The CDR3 consists of 13 residues. Germline trimming cut 5 bases from V and 5 bases from J; bases unmatched to any gene: 1. This chain's CDR3 is CASSRTGTGELFF. CDR3 coding DNA: TGTGCCAGCAGCCGGACAGGGACCGGGGAGCTGTTTTTT.

The genes are TRBV5-4 and TRBJ1-4; 10 bases align to TRBD1. CDR1 and CDR2 (germline): SGHNT, YYREEE (reference sequence). After removal of 4 bases from V and 3 bases from J, the junction contained 9 bases not matched to a gene. This CDR3 spans 17 amino acids. This CDR3 is CASSETGGAVANEKLFF. The CDR3 DNA sequence: TGTGCCAGCAGCGAGACAGGGGGCGCAGTTGCTAATGAAAAACTGTTTTTT. The entire variable domain, with the rest obtained from reference TRBV5-4 and TRBJ1-4, is as follows: ETGVTQSPTHLIKTRGQQVTLRCSSQSGHNTVSWYQQALGQGPQFIFQYYREEENGRGNFPPRFSGLQFPNYSSELNVNALELDDSALYLCASSETGGAVANEKLFFGSGTQLSVL.

The chain carries TRBV6-5 and TRBJ1-2; possibly TRBD1 for D (5 bases). Germline V gene data show CDR1 as MNHEY and CDR2 as SVGAGI. Trimming shortened V by 2 bases and J by 2 bases, and 15 bases separated the two germline ends. This CDR3 contains 16 residues. The CDR3 DNA reads as TGTGCCAGCAGTTACAGTGTTGGCAGGGCCAACTATGGCTACACCTTC. Its protein product is CASSYSVGRANYGYTF.

The CDR3 DNA reads TGTGCCACCAGCAATGGACAGCGCACAGATACGCAGTATTTT. It codes for CATSNGQRTDTQYF. This chain connects TRBV15 to TRBJ2-3; weak D call: TRBD1 (6 bases). Germline CDR1 LNHNV, CDR2 YYDKDF (reference sequence). Trimming shortened V by 4 bases and J by 1 base, and 9 bases separated the two germline ends. CDR3 size: 14 residues.

The rearrangement links TRBV7-2 to TRBJ1-5; D not certain. The CDR3 totals 16 residues. Per the germline V gene, CDR1 is SGHTA and CDR2 is FQGNSA. V lost 1 base and J 0 bases, leaving 10 bases between the germline ends. CDR3 protein: CASSLVIGVSNQPQHF. The CDR3 bases are TGTGCCAGCAGCTTAGTAATCGGAGTTAGCAATCAGCCCCAGCATTTT.

The chain is built from TRBV2 and TRBJ2-5; D gene uncertain. Germline-derived CDR1 and CDR2 are SNHLY and FYNNEI. The V end lost 3 bases, the J end lost 2 bases, and 13 bases lay between the germline ends. The CDR3 has 15 residues. For the CDR3, the DNA is TGTGCCAGCAGTGACGACCTTTTAGGTCAAGAGACCCAGTACTTC. It codes for CASSDDLLGQETQYF. Looking up the rest from reference TRBV2 and TRBJ2-5 gives the full variable domain: EPEVTQTPSHQVTQMGQEVILRCVPISNHLYFYWYRQILGQKVEFLVSFYNNEISEKSEIFDDQFSVERPDGSNFTLKIRSTKLEDSAMYFCASSDDLLGQETQYFGPGTRLLVL.

The DNA for the CDR3 is TGTGCCAGCAGCTTTACGGGGGGGCCAGATACGCAGTATTTT. This translates into CASSFTGGPDTQYF. The chain carries TRBV7-9 and TRBJ2-3; 8 positions agree with TRBD2. The V gene's germline CDR1 is SEHNR and CDR2 FQNEAQ (reference sequence). J gave up 4 bases and V 3 bases, and 3 bases lay outside the gene matches. The CDR3 extends over 14 amino acids. Filled out from reference TRBV7-9 and TRBJ2-3, the complete variable domain reads DTGVSQNPRHKITKRGQNVTFRCDPISEHNRLYWYRQTLGQGPEFLTYFQNEAQLEKSRLLSDRFSAERPKGSFSTLEIQRTEQGDSAMYLCASSFTGGPDTQYFGPGTRLTVL.

As for this clone: The same CDR3 can be traced to other DNA sequences in this sample. J is TRBJ1-1 and V is TRBV7-2; D perhaps matches TRBD1 (5 bases). This CDR3 contains 14 residues. Germline values: CDR1 SGHTA, CDR2 FQGNSA. Trimming took 2 bases from V and 0 from J, leaving 7 bases between them. CDR3 protein: CASSLTGMNTEAFF. DNA for the CDR3: TGTGCCAGCAGCTTAACAGGAATGAACACTGAAGCTTTCTTT. The complete variable domain, with remaining parts taken from reference TRBV7-2 and TRBJ1-1, reads GAGVSQSPSNKVTEKGKDVELRCDPISGHTALYWYRQSLGQGLEFLIYFQGNSAPDKSGLPSDRFSAERTGGSVSTLTIQRTQQEDSAVYLCASSLTGMNTEAFFGQGTRLTVV.

This rearrangement joins TRBV5-4 to TRBJ2-2; a weak D match, TRBD2 (6 bases). The CDR3 has 16 residues. The germline gives CDR1 SGHNT, CDR2 YYREEE (reference sequence). The germline V and J ends were trimmed by 3 bases and 6 bases, with 18 bases remaining between them. CDR3: CASSSRGGRGAGELFF. The CDR3 DNA is TGTGCCAGCAGCTCCCGGGGCGGGCGGGGCGCCGGGGAGCTGTTTTTT.

The gene calls are TRBV5-1 and TRBJ1-2; D is unclear. The CDR3 is made up of 13 amino acids. Germline V gene data show CDR1 as SGHRS and CDR2 as YFSETQ. Trimming cost V 4 bases and J 3 bases, with 10 bases left between them. The chain's CDR3 is CASSIRPDYGYTF. The CDR3 region has the DNA TGCGCCAGCAGCATCAGGCCCGACTATGGCTACACCTTC. The full variable domain, rest sourced from reference TRBV5-1 and TRBJ1-2, is KAGVTQTPRYLIKTRGQQVTLSCSPISGHRSVSWYQQTPGQGLQFLFEYFSETQRNKGNFPGRFSGRQFSNSRSEMNVSTLELGDSALYLCASSIRPDYGYTFGSGTRLTVV.

The CDR3 DNA follows: TGTGCCAGCAGTCCCCCTGCGGGCTCAGGGGCCAACGTCCTGACTTTC. Its protein product is CASSPPAGSGANVLTF. The chain carries TRBV28 and TRBJ2-6, with D possibly matching TRBD2 (5 bases). Per the germline V gene, CDR1 is MDHEN and CDR2 is SYDVKM. Trimming removed 5 bases from V and 4 bases from J, with 15 bases in between. The CDR3 consists of 16 residues.

The CDR3 protein is CASSRSGTDNQPQHF. The CDR3, as DNA: TGTGCCAGCAGCCGATCCGGGACGGATAATCAGCCCCAGCATTTT. The chain uses TRBV7-2 and TRBJ1-5; D is perhaps TRBD1 (5 bases). The CDR3 totals 15 residues. V was trimmed by 5 bases and J by 4 bases, leaving 15 bases between them. Germline V gives CDR1 SGHTA, CDR2 FQGNSA.

The chain combines TRBV5-4 with TRBJ1-1; D remains ambiguous. The germline V gene has CDR1 SGHNT and CDR2 YYREEE (reference sequence). The CDR3 has 14 residues. V lost 4 bases, J lost 3 bases, and 13 bases lay in between. CDR3 region: CASSRRVGDTEAFF. CDR3 DNA: TGTGCCAGCAGCCGCCGGGTGGGTGACACTGAAGCTTTCTTT.

The chain employs TRBV10-3 and TRBJ2-7, with TRBD1 matching over 7 bases. Trimming removed 6 bases from V and 9 bases from J; junction bases left unmatched: 11. The CDR3 length is 13 residues. In germline, CDR1 is ENHRY, CDR2 SYGVKD. In DNA, the CDR3 is TGTGCCATCAGGTGGGGACAGCCAGGGGGGCAGTACTTC. Translating gives CAIRWGQPGGQYF.

V and J are TRBV7-2 and TRBJ2-3, with 11 bases matching TRBD2. This CDR3 has 16 residues. Germline trimming cut 5 bases from V and 0 bases from J; bases unmatched to any gene: 4. CDR1 and CDR2 from the germline V gene are SGHTA and FQGNSA. Here the CDR3 DNA reads TGTGCCAGCAGCGCCCGACTAGCGGGGAGCACAGATACGCAGTATTTT. Its protein is CASSARLAGSTDTQYF. The full variable domain, in which reference TRBV7-2 and TRBJ2-3 provide the parts outside the CDR3, is GAGVSQSPSNKVTEKGKDVELRCDPISGHTALYWYRQSLGQGLEFLIYFQGNSAPDKSGLPSDRFSAERTGGSVSTLTIQRTQQEDSAVYLCASSARLAGSTDTQYFGPGTRLTVL.

The V and J genes are TRBV19 and TRBJ2-6; tentative D call: TRBD1 (5 bases). Per the germline V gene, CDR1 is LNHDA and CDR2 is SQIVND (reference sequence). The length of the CDR3 is 14 residues. Trimming removed 5 bases from V and 9 bases from J, with 14 bases in between. CDR3 protein: CASSPQGRDNVLTF. The CDR3 DNA reads TGTGCCAGTAGTCCGCAGGGTAGGGACAACGTCCTGACTTTC.

The rearrangement joins TRBV7-2 to TRBJ2-5, with D uncertain. Germline V gene sequence: CDR1 SGHTA, CDR2 FQGNSA. V dropped 1 base and J dropped 5 bases, with 8 bases sitting between them. The CDR3 length is 13 residues. The CDR3 DNA reads TGTGCCAGCAGCTTAGATACGGTGGAGACCCAGTACTTC. Its protein product is CASSLDTVETQYF.

V usage is TRBV28 and J usage is TRBJ2-7; D might be TRBD2 (6 bases). Trimming removed 1 base from V and 2 bases from J, with 12 bases in between. This CDR3 has 15 residues. Germline V gives CDR1 MDHEN, CDR2 SYDVKM. The CDR3 DNA sequence: TGTGCCAGCAGTTTATACTCGGGAGCCCCCTACGAGCAGTACTTC. Protein: CASSLYSGAPYEQYF. Variable domain in full (rest from reference TRBV28 and TRBJ2-7): DVKVTQSSRYLVKRTGEKVFLECVQDMDHENMFWYRQDPGLGLRLIYFSYDVKMKEKGDIPEGYSVSREKKERFSLILESASTNQTSMYLCASSLYSGAPYEQYFGPGTRLTVT.

This clone was found once. This chain uses TRBV16 with TRBJ2-3; TRBD1 aligns across 10 bases. The length of the CDR3 is 16 residues. Looked up from germline, CDR1 is KGHSY and CDR2 is FQNENV. The V segment lost 2 bases and the J segment 6 bases; nucleotides outside the gene matches: 8. CDR3 region: CASSQHRDRGLDTQYF. The CDR3 nucleotides are TGTGCCAGCAGCCAACACCGGGACAGGGGTTTGGATACGCAGTATTTT.

This chain connects TRBV2 to TRBJ1-2, with 11 bases lining up with TRBD1. Germline CDR1 is SNHLY and CDR2 is FYNNEI. The ends lost 6 bases at V and 4 bases at J; junction bases unmatched: 4. The CDR3 covers 14 residues. Here the CDR3 reads CASSAGTGGYGYTF. The CDR3 DNA reads TGTGCCAGCAGCGCCGGGACAGGGGGCTATGGCTACACCTTC.

This clone was recorded once. This chain joins TRBV5-6 and TRBJ2-7, with a tentative D call TRBD1 (5 bases). Germline V gives CDR1 SGHDT, CDR2 YYEEEE. The CDR3 is made up of 15 amino acids. The V and J ends lost 1 base and 1 base respectively, with 12 bases between them. The CDR3 coding sequence is TGTGCCAGCAGCTTGTCGACAGCCTATTCCTACGAGCAGTACTTC. This encodes CASSLSTAYSYEQYF.

CDR3 DNA sequence: TGTGCCAGCTCACCGGACAGGGGGCTCGGTTCACCCCTCCACTTT. Its translation: CASSPDRGLGSPLHF. V is TRBV18 and J is TRBJ1-6, with 11 bases aligning to TRBD1. Losses at the gene ends were 3 bases for V and 9 bases for J; bases not matched to a gene: 4. The CDR3 covers 15 residues. The germline CDR1 and CDR2 sequences are KGHSH and LQKENI.

V gene TRBV6-1 combines with J gene TRBJ1-5; no clear D gene. The V gene lost 6 bases and the J gene lost 0 bases, with 3 bases spanning the gap. Germline CDR1 reads MNHNS; CDR2 reads SASEGT. This CDR3 has 12 amino acids. CDR3 DNA sequence: TGTGCCAGCAGGGATAGCAATCAGCCCCAGCATTTT. This translates into CASRDSNQPQHF.

This clone was seen a single time. V usage is TRBV5-6 and J usage is TRBJ2-3; a possible D gene is TRBD2 (6 bases). This CDR3 contains 15 residues. Germline V gene sequence: CDR1 SGHDT, CDR2 YYEEEE. V lost 6 bases, J lost 2 bases, and 16 bases lay in between. Written as DNA, the CDR3 is TGTGCCAGCACCCTAACGGGACTCTACACAGATACGCAGTATTTT. Encoded protein: CASTLTGLYTDTQYF.

The chain joins TRBV7-9 to TRBJ1-2; no definite D call. The germline V gene has CDR1 SEHNR and CDR2 FQNEAQ (reference sequence). V lost 0 bases and J lost 0, with 8 bases in between. This CDR3 contains 15 residues. This CDR3 is CASSLAGPANYGYTF. Here the CDR3 DNA reads TGTGCCAGCAGCTTAGCCGGACCAGCTAACTATGGCTACACCTTC.

The chain combines TRBV4-3 with TRBJ1-5; the D is unclear. The length of the CDR3 is 14 residues. Between the trimmed V and J ends, which lost 4 bases and 6 bases, there was a span of 13 bases. Per the germline V gene, CDR1 is LGHNA and CDR2 is YSLEER. The CDR3 DNA is TGCGCCAGCAGCCCCTCTGGAGGGATTCAGCCCCAGCATTTT. As protein: CASSPSGGIQPQHF.

The chain employs TRBV30 and TRBJ1-6, with TRBD1 matching over 7 bases. Germline lookup yields CDR1 GTSNPN and CDR2 SVGIG (reference sequence). Trimming took 2 bases from V and 0 from J; bases not matched to a gene: 13. The CDR3 spans 19 residues. The CDR3 sequence is CAWSISRTQGNSYNSPLHF. The CDR3, as DNA: TGTGCCTGGAGTATTTCCCGAACACAGGGGAACTCCTATAATTCACCCCTCCACTTT.